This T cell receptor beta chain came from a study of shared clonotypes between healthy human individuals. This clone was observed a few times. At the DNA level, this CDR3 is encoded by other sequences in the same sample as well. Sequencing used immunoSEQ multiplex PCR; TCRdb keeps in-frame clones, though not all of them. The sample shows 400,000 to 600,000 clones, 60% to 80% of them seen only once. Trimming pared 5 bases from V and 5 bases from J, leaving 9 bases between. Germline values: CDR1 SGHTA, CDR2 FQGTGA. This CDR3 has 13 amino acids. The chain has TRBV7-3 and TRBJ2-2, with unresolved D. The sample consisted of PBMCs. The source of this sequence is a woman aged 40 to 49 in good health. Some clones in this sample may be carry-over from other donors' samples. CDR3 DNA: TGTGCCAGCAGCCGTTCCAATACCGGGGAGCTGTTTTTT. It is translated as CASSRSNTGELFF. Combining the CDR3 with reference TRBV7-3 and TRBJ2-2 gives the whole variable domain GAGVSQTPSNKVTEKGKYVELRCDPISGHTALYWYRQSLGQGPEFLIYFQGTGAADDSGLPNDRFFAVRPEGSVSTLKIQRTERGDSAVYLCASSRSNTGELFFGEGSRLTVL.